These T cell receptor beta chains were read from a single sample in a study of blood T cell repertoires in COVID-19. Generated by immunoSEQ multiplex PCR, the TCRdb table keeps only in-frame clones and is missing some. The repertoire has some 140,000 clones, around 85% of them found once; the top ten carry 0.63%. The sample consisted of peripheral blood. The receptors shown here come from a man in his sixties with COVID-19, enrolled during active disease. The CDR3 runs from the conserved cysteine through the conserved F or W. Each record gives: V gene, clone size, J gene, D gene, CDR3 DNA, CDR3 protein. D genes are given only for firm matches. Clone size appears in some rows only: once, few, many, or a class for an expanded clone.

V gene: TRBV7-9
clone size: .
J gene: TRBJ1-3
D gene: TRBD1
CDR3 DNA: TGTGCCAGCAGCGCGGGACAGGGGAGAAACACCATATATTTT
CDR3 protein: CASSAGQGRNTIYF

V gene: TRBV5-1
clone size: .
J gene: TRBJ2-3
D gene: TRBD2
CDR3 DNA: TGCGCCAGCAGCTTAGGGTCTAGCGGGGGACTCACAGATACGCAGTATTTT
CDR3 protein: CASSLGSSGGLTDTQYF

V gene: TRBV5-1
clone size: .
J gene: TRBJ1-2
D gene: TRBD1
CDR3 DNA: TGCGCCAGCAGCTTGCTCGGGACAGGGGATTATGGCTACACCTTC
CDR3 protein: CASSLLGTGDYGYTF

V gene: TRBV19
clone size: .
J gene: TRBJ1-6
D gene: .
CDR3 DNA: TGTGCCAGTAGTATCGGGAGGGAAGTTGTGAATTCACCCCTCCACTTT
CDR3 protein: CASSIGREVVNSPLHF

V gene: TRBV19
clone size: .
J gene: TRBJ1-5
D gene: TRBD1
CDR3 DNA: TGTGCCAGTAGACGGACAGGGAATCAGCCCCAGCATTTT
CDR3 protein: CASRRTGNQPQHF

V gene: TRBV18
clone size: .
J gene: TRBJ1-1
D gene: TRBD1
CDR3 DNA: TGTGCCAGCTCCAGGACAGGTCAGAACACTGAAGCTTTCTTT
CDR3 protein: CASSRTGQNTEAFF

V gene: TRBV6-5
clone size: .
J gene: TRBJ2-7
D gene: .
CDR3 DNA: TGTGCCAGCATGGGCGGGGGCCCCGAGCAGTACTTC
CDR3 protein: CASMGGGPEQYF

V gene: TRBV7-3
clone size: .
J gene: TRBJ2-1
D gene: TRBD2
CDR3 DNA: TGTGCCAGCAGCTTAGCGGGAGGTGCCAATGAGCAGTTCTTC
CDR3 protein: CASSLAGGANEQFF

V gene: TRBV21-1
clone size: .
J gene: TRBJ2-7
D gene: .
CDR3 DNA: TGTGCCAGCAGAGCGGGAGACTACGAGCAGTACTTC
CDR3 protein: CASRAGDYEQYF

V gene: TRBV29-1
clone size: .
J gene: TRBJ1-2
D gene: .
CDR3 DNA: TGCAGCGTTGAGGGCAGGGGCGATGGCTACACCTTC
CDR3 protein: CSVEGRGDGYTF

V gene: TRBV27
clone size: .
J gene: TRBJ1-2
D gene: .
CDR3 DNA: TGTGCCAGCAGTAGCTACAGGGACTATGGCTACACCTTC
CDR3 protein: CASSSYRDYGYTF

V gene: TRBV6-5
clone size: few
J gene: TRBJ1-2
D gene: .
CDR3 DNA: TGTGCCAGCAGTTACTCGAGGGCAGGGGATAACTATGGCTACACCTTC
CDR3 protein: CASSYSRAGDNYGYTF

V gene: TRBV3-1/TRBV3-2
clone size: .
J gene: TRBJ2-7
D gene: TRBD2
CDR3 DNA: TGTGCCAGCAGCCACCTTAGCGGGAGGGACGAGCAGTACTTC
CDR3 protein: CASSHLSGRDEQYF

V gene: TRBV3-1/TRBV3-2
clone size: .
J gene: TRBJ2-2
D gene: TRBD1
CDR3 DNA: TGTGCCAGCAGCCCACTACCGGGACAGGGCGTCACCGGGGAGCTGTTTTTT
CDR3 protein: CASSPLPGQGVTGELFF

V gene: TRBV7-9
clone size: .
J gene: TRBJ2-1
D gene: TRBD2
CDR3 DNA: TGTGCACGGGGGGACTCAGCCGGGGTTTTCGGTGAGCAGTTCTTC
CDR3 protein: CARGDSAGVFGEQFF

V gene: TRBV10-1
clone size: .
J gene: TRBJ1-1
D gene: .
CDR3 DNA: TGCGCCAGCAGAGGGGGGGGCTCCAACACTGAAGCTTTCTTT
CDR3 protein: CASRGGGSNTEAFF

V gene: TRBV6-5
clone size: .
J gene: TRBJ2-2
D gene: TRBD1
CDR3 DNA: TGTGCCAGCAGTAGACAGGGGAACGGGGAGCTGTTTTTT
CDR3 protein: CASSRQGNGELFF

V gene: TRBV6-6
clone size: .
J gene: TRBJ1-3
D gene: .
CDR3 DNA: TGTGCCAGCAGTTACGACAGTTCTGGAAACACCATATATTTT
CDR3 protein: CASSYDSSGNTIYF

V gene: TRBV11-2
clone size: .
J gene: TRBJ2-7
D gene: TRBD2
CDR3 DNA: TGTGCCAGCAGCTCCTCTAGCGGGGCCTACGAGCAGTACTTC
CDR3 protein: CASSSSSGAYEQYF

V gene: TRBV4-1
clone size: .
J gene: TRBJ2-1
D gene: TRBD2
CDR3 DNA: TGCGCCAGCAGCCCCTTAGCGGGAGGGTTTGAGCAGTTCTTC
CDR3 protein: CASSPLAGGFEQFF

V gene: TRBV14
clone size: .
J gene: TRBJ1-6
D gene: .
CDR3 DNA: TGTGCCAGCATGGGTCCGACAGGTTCACCCCTCCACTTT
CDR3 protein: CASMGPTGSPLHF

V gene: TRBV13
clone size: .
J gene: TRBJ2-7
D gene: TRBD1
CDR3 DNA: TGTGCCAGCAGCTTTCGGACAGGGGCTTACGAGCAGTACTTC
CDR3 protein: CASSFRTGAYEQYF

V gene: TRBV24-1
clone size: .
J gene: TRBJ2-4
D gene: TRBD2
CDR3 DNA: TGTGCCACCAGTGAAGGTGGGAGGGCCCGAGTAGGCAAAAACATTCAGTACTTC
CDR3 protein: CATSEGGRARVGKNIQYF

V gene: TRBV28
clone size: .
J gene: TRBJ2-4
D gene: TRBD1
CDR3 DNA: TGTGCCAGCAGTTCAGACCTCCGACAGGGGTTAAAAGAGTATACGAACATTCAGTACTTC
CDR3 protein: CASSSDLRQGLKEYTNIQYF

V gene: TRBV6-4
clone size: .
J gene: TRBJ2-3
D gene: .
CDR3 DNA: TGTGCCAGCAGTCAACAGGGTGACGGGATAGATACGCAGTATTTT
CDR3 protein: CASSQQGDGIDTQYF

V gene: TRBV24-1
clone size: .
J gene: TRBJ1-4
D gene: TRBD1
CDR3 DNA: TGTGCCACCAGTGACCGCGCCGGGACAGGGGCAACTAATGAAAAACTGTTTTTT
CDR3 protein: CATSDRAGTGATNEKLFF

V gene: TRBV2
clone size: .
J gene: TRBJ1-6
D gene: .
CDR3 DNA: TGTGCCAGCAGTGTAGAAGGCCCAGGGAATTCACCCCTCCACTTT
CDR3 protein: CASSVEGPGNSPLHF

V gene: TRBV27
clone size: .
J gene: TRBJ2-3
D gene: .
CDR3 DNA: TGTGCCAGCAGTTTGGTCAGGGGCTCAGATACGCAGTATTTT
CDR3 protein: CASSLVRGSDTQYF

V gene: TRBV18
clone size: .
J gene: TRBJ2-7
D gene: TRBD1
CDR3 DNA: TGTGCCAGCACAATACAGGGGGCAGGCTACGAGCAGTACTTC
CDR3 protein: CASTIQGAGYEQYF

V gene: TRBV18
clone size: .
J gene: TRBJ1-1
D gene: .
CDR3 DNA: TGTGCCAGCTCGAAACTCCCGAGGGACACTGAAGCTTTCTTT
CDR3 protein: CASSKLPRDTEAFF

V gene: TRBV10-3
clone size: .
J gene: TRBJ2-7
D gene: TRBD1
CDR3 DNA: TGTGCCATCAGCGATAGGCAGGGGGTGATCGAGCAGTACTTC
CDR3 protein: CAISDRQGVIEQYF

V gene: TRBV6-5
clone size: .
J gene: TRBJ1-2
D gene: TRBD1
CDR3 DNA: TGTGCCAGCAGAGGGACAGAGGTCTATGGCTACACCTTC
CDR3 protein: CASRGTEVYGYTF

V gene: TRBV6-6
clone size: .
J gene: TRBJ2-7
D gene: TRBD1
CDR3 DNA: TGTGCCACCTTATATAATACAGGGGGCGAGCAGTACTTC
CDR3 protein: CATLYNTGGEQYF